The subject of this entry is one T cell receptor (beta chain). The antigen is not known. CD8 cells classed as naive were CD45RO-negative and positively selected for CCR7, excluding terminally differentiated effector memory CD45RA+ cells. V shed 5 bases and J shed 4 bases, with 14 bases lying between them. The germline gives CDR1 LNHDA, CDR2 SQIVND (reference sequence). This CDR3 is 14 amino acids long. This entry is derived from a study of shared clonotypes between healthy human individuals. Whole-study findings and limits: Sorted-subset samples were not fully sequenced, rarefaction indicated.

Sequencing was at deep level. Original methodology: Filtering differed because ImmunoSEQ produced junction-only sequences that carried no quality scores. This table comes from immunoSEQ multiplex PCR, and its TCRdb copy is limited to in-frame clones, with some not included. For V, J and clone size, that table is used; D and trimming come from the DNA. The sample holds around 2,000,000 clones, about 95% seen once. The rearrangement joins TRBV19 to TRBJ1-2, with TRBD1 as a possible D gene (5 bases). The clonotype comes from a man aged 18 to 29 in good health. The source material was naive CD8+ T cells sorted from blood. This chain's CDR3 is CASSSYQGGYGYTF. The CDR3 DNA reads TGTGCCAGTAGTTCCTACCAGGGTGGCTATGGCTACACCTTC.